Listed here are 12 T cell receptor beta chains from one sample, sequenced in a study of T cell changes during pregnancy in multiple sclerosis. Clones were read by immunoSEQ multiplex PCR, and TCRdb kept only the in-frame ones, dropping some. The sample contains about 44,000 clones, 75% to 95% of which appear only once. Sequenced here: CD4+ T cells from peripheral blood mononuclear cells, sampled before pregnancy. These receptors all stem from a female donor with multiple sclerosis, enrolled in a pregnancy study.

The CDR3: CASSRGLQETQYF. In nucleotides, the CDR3 is TGTGCCAGCAGCCGAGGACTTCAAGAGACCCAGTACTTC. V and J are TRBV11-2 and TRBJ2-5; D might be TRBD2 (5 bases). CDR3 length: 13 amino acids. Per germline, CDR1 SGHAT and CDR2 FQNNGV. The germline V and J ends were trimmed by 5 bases and 2 bases, with 9 bases remaining between them.

The chain has TRBV19 and TRBJ1-1; no firm D call. V shed 2 bases and J shed 3 bases, with 13 bases lying between them. CDR3 length equals 15 residues. CDR1 is LNHDA, CDR2 SQIVND, per germline (reference sequence). The CDR3 coding sequence is TGTGCCAGTAGTATATTTGCGGGTCCGGACACTGAAGCTTTCTTT. Amino acid sequence: CASSIFAGPDTEAFF.

The chain carries TRBV2 and TRBJ2-5, with a possible D match to TRBD2 (5 bases). V dropped 1 base and J dropped 7 bases, with 13 bases sitting between them. The CDR3 has 14 residues. CDR1 is SNHLY and CDR2 is FYNNEI in the germline V gene. The DNA of the CDR3 is TGTGCCAGCAGTGAAGGCCCCGCCGGGGTGACCCAGTACTTC. Amino acids: CASSEGPAGVTQYF.

This clone showed up just a few times. The junction departs from germline at one end; a sequencing error may be responsible. The chain couples TRBV10-1 to TRBJ2-7; 7 nucleotides match TRBD1. The CDR3 runs to 12 residues. CDR1 WNHNN and CDR2 SYGVQD come from the germline V gene (reference sequence). DNA of the CDR3: TGCGCCAGCAGTGAGTATGGGACAGATAAAAACTTC. It encodes CASSEYGTDKNF.

This chain connects TRBV7-9 to TRBJ2-7; no clear D. The CDR3 spans 14 residues. V lost 5 bases and J 2 bases, leaving 13 bases between the germline ends. Germline lookup yields CDR1 SEHNR and CDR2 FQNEAQ (reference sequence). Here the CDR3 reads CASSPLGVAYEQYF. The CDR3 DNA is TGTGCCAGCAGCCCCCTAGGCGTGGCCTACGAGCAGTACTTC.

This clone was picked up one time. This rearrangement joins TRBV4-1 to TRBJ2-7, with TRBD2 identical over 14 bases. The CDR3 totals 17 residues. Losses at the gene ends were 1 base for V and 2 bases for J; bases not matched to a gene: 4. Germline CDR1 and CDR2: MGHRA and YSYEKL. The CDR3 region has the DNA TGCGCCAGCAGCCAAGGACTAGCGGGGGGGGTGACCTACGAGCAGTACTTC. Its protein is CASSQGLAGGVTYEQYF.

V usage is TRBV7-3 and J usage is TRBJ2-5; possible D gene TRBD2, 7 bases. Germline values: CDR1 SGHTA, CDR2 FQGTGA. This CDR3 has 15 amino acids. Trimming left V 3 bases short and J 5 bases short, with 16 bases between. The CDR3 nucleotides read TGTGCCAGCAGCTTGGGGGCGGGAGTGGGGGAGACCCAGTACTTC. It specifies CASSLGAGVGETQYF.

CDR3 in amino acids: CASSVDRGEQFF. The CDR3 DNA reads as TGTGCCAGCAGCGTCGACAGGGGTGAGCAGTTCTTC. The rearrangement joins TRBV9 to TRBJ2-1; 8 bases are a match to TRBD1. V shed 2 bases and J 9 bases; nucleotides not matched to a gene: 1. Germline V lookup: CDR1 SGDLS, CDR2 YYNGEE. This CDR3 has 12 amino acids.

The V gene is TRBV28, the J gene TRBJ2-1; the match to TRBD2 covers 8 bases. The junction had 7 bases not matched to a gene; V was cut back by 1 base and J by 8 bases. CDR1 is MDHEN and CDR2 is SYDVKM in the germline V gene. The CDR3 contains 15 residues. CDR3: CASSLYPGLAYEQFF. Here the CDR3 DNA reads TGTGCCAGCAGTTTATACCCAGGACTAGCCTATGAGCAGTTCTTC. Looking up the rest from reference TRBV28 and TRBJ2-1 gives the full variable domain: DVKVTQSSRYLVKRTGEKVFLECVQDMDHENMFWYRQDPGLGLRLIYFSYDVKMKEKGDIPEGYSVSREKKERFSLILESASTNQTSMYLCASSLYPGLAYEQFFGPGTRLTVL.

The V call is TRBV11-2, the J call TRBJ2-7; 8 positions agree with TRBD2. The germline CDR1 and CDR2 sequences are SGHAT and FQNNGV. Trimming cost V 6 bases and J 2 bases; bases outside gene matches: 9. The CDR3 runs to 15 residues. The CDR3 sequence: CASSRERGYAYEQYF. CDR3 DNA: TGTGCCAGCAGTCGAGAGCGGGGGTATGCCTACGAGCAGTACTTC.

The J gene is TRBJ1-5, the V gene TRBV28; TRBD1 aligns across 8 bases. Germline assignment: CDR1 MDHEN and CDR2 SYDVKM. CDR3 length equals 12 residues. V was clipped by 10 bases and J by 5 bases; unmatched bases: 4. The CDR3 region has the DNA TGTGCCAACGGACAGGGAGATCAGCCCCAGCATTTT. Translated, it gives CANGQGDQPQHF. Together with reference TRBV28 and TRBJ1-5, the CDR3 gives the full variable domain: DVKVTQSSRYLVKRTGEKVFLECVQDMDHENMFWYRQDPGLGLRLIYFSYDVKMKEKGDIPEGYSVSREKKERFSLILESASTNQTSMYLCANGQGDQPQHFGDGTRLSIL.

The J gene is TRBJ1-3, the V gene TRBV5-1; 8 nucleotides line up with TRBD1. Germline V gene lookup returns CDR1 SGHRS and CDR2 YFSETQ. The CDR3 has 17 residues. V shed 1 base and J 3 bases; nucleotides not matched to a gene: 9. CDR3 amino acids: CASSLSYQGADGNTIYF. The DNA of the CDR3 is TGCGCCAGCAGCTTGAGTTACCAGGGGGCAGATGGAAACACCATATATTTT. Using reference TRBV5-1 and TRBJ1-3 for the parts outside the CDR3, the full variable domain is KAGVTQTPRYLIKTRGQQVTLSCSPISGHRSVSWYQQTPGQGLQFLFEYFSETQRNKGNFPGRFSGRQFSNSRSEMNVSTLELGDSALYLCASSLSYQGADGNTIYFGEGSWLTVV.